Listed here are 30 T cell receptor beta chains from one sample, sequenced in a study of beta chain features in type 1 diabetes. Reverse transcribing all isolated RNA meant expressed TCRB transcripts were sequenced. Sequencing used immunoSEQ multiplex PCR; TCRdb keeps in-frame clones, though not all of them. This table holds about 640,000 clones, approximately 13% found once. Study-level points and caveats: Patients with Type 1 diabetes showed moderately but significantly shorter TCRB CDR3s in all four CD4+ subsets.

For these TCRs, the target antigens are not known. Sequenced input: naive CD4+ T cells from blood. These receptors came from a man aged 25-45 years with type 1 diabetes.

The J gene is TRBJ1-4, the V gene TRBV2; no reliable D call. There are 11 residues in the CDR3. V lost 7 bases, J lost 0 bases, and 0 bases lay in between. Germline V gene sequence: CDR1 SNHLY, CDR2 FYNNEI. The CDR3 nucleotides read TGTGCCAGCACAACTAATGAAAAACTGTTTTTT. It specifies CASTTNEKLFF.

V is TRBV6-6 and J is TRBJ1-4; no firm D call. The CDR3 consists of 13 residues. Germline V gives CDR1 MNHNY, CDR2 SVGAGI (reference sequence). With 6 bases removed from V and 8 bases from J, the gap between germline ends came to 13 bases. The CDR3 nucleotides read TGTGCCAGCAGGAAGGAGGGAGAAGAAAAACTGTTTTTT. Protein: CASRKEGEEKLFF.

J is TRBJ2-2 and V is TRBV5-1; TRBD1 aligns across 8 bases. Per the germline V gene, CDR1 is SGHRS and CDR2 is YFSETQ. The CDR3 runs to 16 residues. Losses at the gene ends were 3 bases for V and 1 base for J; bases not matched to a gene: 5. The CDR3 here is CASSWTGTGNTGELFF. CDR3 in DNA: TGCGCCAGCAGCTGGACCGGGACAGGGAACACCGGGGAGCTGTTTTTT.

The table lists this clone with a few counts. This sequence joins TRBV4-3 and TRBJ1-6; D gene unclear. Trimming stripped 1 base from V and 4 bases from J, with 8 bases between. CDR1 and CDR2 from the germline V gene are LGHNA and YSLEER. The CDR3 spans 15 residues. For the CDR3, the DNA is TGCGCCAGCAGCCAAGCCAGGTTATATAATTCACCCCTCCACTTT. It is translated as CASSQARLYNSPLHF.

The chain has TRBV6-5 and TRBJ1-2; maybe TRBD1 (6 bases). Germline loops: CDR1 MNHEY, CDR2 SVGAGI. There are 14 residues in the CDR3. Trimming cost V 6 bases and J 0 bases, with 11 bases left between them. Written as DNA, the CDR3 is TGTGCCAGCAGGCCAGGACAGACTAACTATGGCTACACCTTC. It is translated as CASRPGQTNYGYTF.

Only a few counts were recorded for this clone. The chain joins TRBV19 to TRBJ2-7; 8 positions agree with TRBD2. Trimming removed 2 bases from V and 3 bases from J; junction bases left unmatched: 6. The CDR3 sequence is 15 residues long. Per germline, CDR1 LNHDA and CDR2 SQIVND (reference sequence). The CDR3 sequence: CASSIPGLEIYEQYF. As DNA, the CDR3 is TGTGCCAGTAGTATACCGGGACTAGAAATCTACGAGCAGTACTTC.

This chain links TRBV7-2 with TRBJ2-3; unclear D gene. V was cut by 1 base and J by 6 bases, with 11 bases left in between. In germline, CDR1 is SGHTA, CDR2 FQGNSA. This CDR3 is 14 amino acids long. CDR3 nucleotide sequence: TGTGCCAGCAGCTTAGTCCCCCTGTCGGATACGCAGTATTTT. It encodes CASSLVPLSDTQYF.

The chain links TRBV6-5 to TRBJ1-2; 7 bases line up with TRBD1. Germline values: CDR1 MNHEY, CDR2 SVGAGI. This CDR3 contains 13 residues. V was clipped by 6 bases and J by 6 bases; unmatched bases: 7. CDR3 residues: CASSATGRHGYTF. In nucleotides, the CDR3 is TGTGCCAGCAGCGCGACAGGGCGCCATGGCTACACCTTC.

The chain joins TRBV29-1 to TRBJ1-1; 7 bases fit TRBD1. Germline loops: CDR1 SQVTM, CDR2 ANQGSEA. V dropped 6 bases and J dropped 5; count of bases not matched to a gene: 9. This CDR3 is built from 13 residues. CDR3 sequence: CSVHGGGLTEAFF. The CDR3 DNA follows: TGCAGCGTCCACGGAGGGGGCCTTACTGAAGCTTTCTTT.

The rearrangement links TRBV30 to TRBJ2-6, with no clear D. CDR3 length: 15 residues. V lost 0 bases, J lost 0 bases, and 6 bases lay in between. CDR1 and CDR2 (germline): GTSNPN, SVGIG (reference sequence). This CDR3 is CAWSVRVSGANVLTF. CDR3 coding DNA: TGTGCCTGGAGTGTACGGGTCTCTGGGGCCAACGTCCTGACTTTC. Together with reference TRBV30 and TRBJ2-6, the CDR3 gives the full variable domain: SQTIHQWPATLVQPVGSPLSLECTVEGTSNPNLYWYRQAAGRGLQLLFYSVGIGQISSEVPQNLSASRPQDRQFILSSKKLLLSDSGFYLCAWSVRVSGANVLTFGAGSRLTVL.

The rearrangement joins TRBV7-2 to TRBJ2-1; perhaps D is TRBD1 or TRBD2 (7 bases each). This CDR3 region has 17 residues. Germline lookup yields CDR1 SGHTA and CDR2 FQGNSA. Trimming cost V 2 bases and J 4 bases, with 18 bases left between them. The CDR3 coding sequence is TGTGCCAGCAGCTTAAATTCATGGCAGGGGGGGTACAATGAGCAGTTCTTC. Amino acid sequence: CASSLNSWQGGYNEQFF.

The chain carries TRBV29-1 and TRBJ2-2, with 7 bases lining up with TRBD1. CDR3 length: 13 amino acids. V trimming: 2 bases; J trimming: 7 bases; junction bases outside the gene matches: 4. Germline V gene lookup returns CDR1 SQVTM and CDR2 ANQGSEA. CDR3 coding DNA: TGCAGCGTTGAAAGGGGGCCTGGCGGGGAGCTGTTTTTT. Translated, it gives CSVERGPGGELFF.

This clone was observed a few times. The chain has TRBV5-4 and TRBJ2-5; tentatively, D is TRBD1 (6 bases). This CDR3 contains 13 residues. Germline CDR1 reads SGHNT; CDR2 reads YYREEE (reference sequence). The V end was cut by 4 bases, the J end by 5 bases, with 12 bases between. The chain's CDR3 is CASSGDIGETQYF. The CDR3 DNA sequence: TGTGCCAGCAGCGGGGACATAGGGGAGACCCAGTACTTC.

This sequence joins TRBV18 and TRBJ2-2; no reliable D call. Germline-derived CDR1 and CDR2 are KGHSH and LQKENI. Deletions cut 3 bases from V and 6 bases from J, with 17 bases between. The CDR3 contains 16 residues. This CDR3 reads CASSPQRATQAGELFF. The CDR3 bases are TGTGCCAGCTCACCCCAAAGGGCGACGCAAGCCGGGGAGCTGTTTTTT.

CDR3 in amino acids: CASSQDLVNGELFF. As DNA, the CDR3 is TGCGCCAGCAGCCAAGACCTCGTAAACGGGGAGCTGTTTTTT. The chain uses TRBV4-1 and TRBJ2-2, with unresolved D. V dropped 0 bases and J dropped 7 bases, with 9 bases sitting between them. The CDR3 consists of 14 residues. CDR1 and CDR2 from the germline V gene are MGHRA and YSYEKL.

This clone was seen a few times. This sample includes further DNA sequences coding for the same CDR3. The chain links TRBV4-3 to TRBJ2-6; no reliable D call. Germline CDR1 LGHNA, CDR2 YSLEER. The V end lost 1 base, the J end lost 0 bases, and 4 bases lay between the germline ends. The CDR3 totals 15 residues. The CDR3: CASSQGGSGANVLTF. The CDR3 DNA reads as TGCGCCAGCAGCCAAGGGGGCTCTGGGGCCAACGTCCTGACTTTC.

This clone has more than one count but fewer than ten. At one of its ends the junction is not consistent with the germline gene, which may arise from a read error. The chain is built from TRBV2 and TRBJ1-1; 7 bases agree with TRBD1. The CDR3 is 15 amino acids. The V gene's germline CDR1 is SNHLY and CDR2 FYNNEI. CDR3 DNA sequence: TGTGCCAGCAGCGGTCCTAAGACAGGGAACGCTGAAGCTTTCTTT. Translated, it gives CASSGPKTGNAEAFF.

The CDR3 nucleotides are TGTGCCAGCAGCCATGCTTGGGAGCAAGAGACCCAGTACTTC. This encodes CASSHAWEQETQYF. V is TRBV14 and J is TRBJ2-5; a weak D match, TRBD2 (5 bases). Per the germline V gene, CDR1 is SGHDN and CDR2 is FVKESK. V lost 3 bases and J 2 bases, leaving 10 bases between the germline ends. This CDR3 has 14 residues.

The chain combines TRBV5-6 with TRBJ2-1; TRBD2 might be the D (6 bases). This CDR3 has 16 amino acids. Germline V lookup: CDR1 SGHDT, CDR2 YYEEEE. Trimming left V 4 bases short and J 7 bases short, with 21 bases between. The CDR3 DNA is TGTGCCAGCAGCCTGGGGCCGGGCCGCCGGGGGAATGAGCAGTTCTTC. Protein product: CASSLGPGRRGNEQFF.

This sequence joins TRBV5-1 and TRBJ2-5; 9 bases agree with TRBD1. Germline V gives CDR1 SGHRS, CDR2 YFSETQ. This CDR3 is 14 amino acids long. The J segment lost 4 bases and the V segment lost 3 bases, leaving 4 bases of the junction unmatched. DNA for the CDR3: TGCGCCAGCAGCTCACAGGGGGCCCCAGAGACCCAGTACTTC. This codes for CASSSQGAPETQYF.

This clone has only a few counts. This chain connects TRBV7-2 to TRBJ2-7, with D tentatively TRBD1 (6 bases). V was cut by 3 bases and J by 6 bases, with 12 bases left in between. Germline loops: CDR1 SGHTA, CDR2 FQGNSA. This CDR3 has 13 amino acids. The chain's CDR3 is CASSFHQGTEQYF. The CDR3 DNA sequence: TGTGCCAGCAGCTTTCACCAGGGGACCGAGCAGTACTTC.

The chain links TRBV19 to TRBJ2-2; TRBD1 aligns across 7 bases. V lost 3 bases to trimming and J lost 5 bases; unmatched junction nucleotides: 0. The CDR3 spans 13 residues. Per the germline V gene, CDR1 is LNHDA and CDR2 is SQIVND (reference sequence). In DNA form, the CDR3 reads TGTGCCAGTAGTATGACAGGGACCGGGGAGCTGTTTTTT. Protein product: CASSMTGTGELFF.

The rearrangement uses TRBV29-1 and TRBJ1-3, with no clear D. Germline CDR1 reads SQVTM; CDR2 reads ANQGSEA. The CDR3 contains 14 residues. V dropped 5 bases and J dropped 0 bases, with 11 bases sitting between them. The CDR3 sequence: CSVSDISSGNTIYF. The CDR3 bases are TGCAGCGTTTCCGACATAAGCTCTGGAAACACCATATATTTT.

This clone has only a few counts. CDR3 region: CASSSTRGTDTQYF. The CDR3 DNA reads as TGTGCCAGCAGCTCGACTAGAGGCACAGATACGCAGTATTTT. The genes are TRBV11-3 and TRBJ2-3, with D possibly TRBD2 on 6 matching bases. The CDR3 length is 14 residues. Trimming took off 4 bases at V and 1 base at J, with 9 bases between the two ends. Germline lookup yields CDR1 SGHNT and CDR2 YENEEA.

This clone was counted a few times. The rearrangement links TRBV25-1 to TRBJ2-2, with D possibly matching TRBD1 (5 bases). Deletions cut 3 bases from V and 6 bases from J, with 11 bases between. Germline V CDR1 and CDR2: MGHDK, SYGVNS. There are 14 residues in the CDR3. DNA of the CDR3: TGTGCCAGCAGTGATCCAGGGCCGGCCGGGGAGCTGTTTTTT. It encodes CASSDPGPAGELFF. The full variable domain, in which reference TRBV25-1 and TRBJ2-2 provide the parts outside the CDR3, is EADIYQTPRYLVIGTGKKITLECSQTMGHDKMYWYQQDPGMELHLIHYSYGVNSTEKGDLSSESTVSRIRTEHFPLTLESARPSHTSQYLCASSDPGPAGELFFGEGSRLTVL.

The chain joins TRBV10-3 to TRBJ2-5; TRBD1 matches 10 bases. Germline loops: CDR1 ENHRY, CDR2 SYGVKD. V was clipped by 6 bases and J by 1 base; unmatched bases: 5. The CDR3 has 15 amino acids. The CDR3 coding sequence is TGTGCCATCAGCCCCGGACAGGGGGGCCAAGAGACCCAGTACTTC. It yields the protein CAISPGQGGQETQYF.

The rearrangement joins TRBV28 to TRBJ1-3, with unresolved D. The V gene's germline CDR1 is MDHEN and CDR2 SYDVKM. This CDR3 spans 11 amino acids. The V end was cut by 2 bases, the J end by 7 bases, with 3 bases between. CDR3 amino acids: CASSLQNTIYF. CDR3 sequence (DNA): TGTGCCAGCAGTTTACAGAACACCATATATTTT.

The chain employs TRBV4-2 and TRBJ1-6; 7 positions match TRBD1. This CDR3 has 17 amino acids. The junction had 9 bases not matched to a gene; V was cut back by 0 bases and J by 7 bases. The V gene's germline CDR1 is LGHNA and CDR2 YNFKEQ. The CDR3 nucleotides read TGTGCCAGCAGCCAAGACCTCGTGGGACAGCAAAATTCACCCCTCCACTTT. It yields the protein CASSQDLVGQQNSPLHF.

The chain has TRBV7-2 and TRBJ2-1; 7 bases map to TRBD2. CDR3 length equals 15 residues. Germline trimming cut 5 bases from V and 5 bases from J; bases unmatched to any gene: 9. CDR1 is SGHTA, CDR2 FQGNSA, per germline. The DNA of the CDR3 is TGTGCCAGCAGCCCTACTCGCGGGGGACACAATGAGCAGTTCTTC. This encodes CASSPTRGGHNEQFF.

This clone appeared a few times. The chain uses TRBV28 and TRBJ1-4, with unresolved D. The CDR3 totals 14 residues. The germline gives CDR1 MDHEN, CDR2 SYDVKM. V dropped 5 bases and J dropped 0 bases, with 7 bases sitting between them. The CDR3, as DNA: TGTGCCAGCAGTCAGATTGCAACTAATGAAAAACTGTTTTTT. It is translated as CASSQIATNEKLFF.